This entry lists 15 T cell receptor beta chains sequenced from one sample in a study of blood T cell repertoires in COVID-19. Sequenced by immunoSEQ multiplex PCR; TCRdb stores in-frame clones only, minus some. This table holds 230,000 or so clones, roughly 87% found once. The sequenced sample consisted of peripheral blood. These receptors were collected from a man in his forties with active or convalescent COVID-19.

V usage is TRBV4-1 and J usage is TRBJ1-2; TRBD1 matches at 8 bases. The V and J ends lost 4 bases and 3 bases, in that order; junction bases with no gene match: 7. The CDR3 runs to 15 residues. The germline V gene has CDR1 MGHRA and CDR2 YSYEKL. This CDR3 is CASSPKTGEDYGYTF. The CDR3 nucleotides read TGCGCCAGCAGCCCCAAGACAGGGGAGGACTATGGCTACACCTTC.

V gene TRBV5-1 combines with J gene TRBJ2-7; the match to TRBD1 covers 10 bases. The CDR3 has 16 residues. CDR1 and CDR2 from the germline V gene are SGHRS and YFSETQ. J gave up 4 bases and V 0 bases, and 7 bases lay outside the gene matches. The CDR3 DNA reads as TGCGCCAGCAGCTTGGCGACAGGGGGCGCATCGTACGAGCAGTACTTC. Its translation is CASSLATGGASYEQYF.

The chain joins TRBV6-1 to TRBJ1-3; D is possibly TRBD1 (6 bases). Deletions cut 3 bases from V and 0 bases from J, with 9 bases between. CDR1 and CDR2 from the germline V gene are MNHNS and SASEGT. The CDR3 has 15 residues. The CDR3 DNA sequence: TGTGCCAGCAGTGAGGAGGACAGCTCTGGAAACACCATATATTTT. It yields the protein CASSEEDSSGNTIYF.

This chain links TRBV6-5 with TRBJ2-1, with D tentatively TRBD1 (6 bases). Trimming removed 0 bases from V and 5 bases from J, with 14 bases in between. Germline CDR1 and CDR2: MNHEY and SVGAGI. CDR3 size: 16 residues. The CDR3 loop is CASSYSDTGSHNEQFF. CDR3 DNA: TGTGCCAGCAGTTACTCGGATACAGGGAGCCACAATGAGCAGTTCTTC.

V usage is TRBV24-1 and J usage is TRBJ1-5; TRBD1 agrees at 9 bases. The CDR3 extends over 16 amino acids. Germline CDR1 is KGHDR and CDR2 is SFDVKD. Trimming took 6 bases from V and 3 from J; bases not matched to a gene: 8. Here the CDR3 DNA reads TGTGCCACCAGTCCTGAGGACAGGGGTAACAATCAGCCCCAGCATTTT. Protein: CATSPEDRGNNQPQHF.

The chain has TRBV28 and TRBJ1-1, with D possibly matching TRBD1 (5 bases). The germline gives CDR1 MDHEN, CDR2 SYDVKM. The CDR3 has 13 residues. V dropped 6 bases and J dropped 5 bases, with 13 bases sitting between them. DNA of the CDR3: TGTGCCAGCAGGGGGCCCCTCGTAACTGAAGCTTTCTTT. This codes for CASRGPLVTEAFF.

The chain couples TRBV7-8 to TRBJ1-1, with D perhaps TRBD1 (5 bases). Germline CDR1 reads SGHVS; CDR2 reads FQNEAQ. This CDR3 comprises 12 residues. Trimming shortened V by 5 bases and J by 7 bases, and 11 bases separated the two germline ends. Written as DNA, the CDR3 is TGTGCCAGCAGCCGCAGGGCTTATGAAGCTTTCTTT. Its protein is CASSRRAYEAFF.

The V and J genes are TRBV5-1 and TRBJ2-7; 9 bases line up with TRBD1. V was clipped by 0 bases and J by 4 bases; unmatched bases: 8. CDR3 size: 16 residues. Germline loops: CDR1 SGHRS, CDR2 YFSETQ. CDR3: CASSLASGQGGYEQYF. The CDR3 bases are TGCGCCAGCAGCTTGGCCTCGGGACAGGGTGGGTACGAGCAGTACTTC. Full variable domain (outside the CDR3, taken from reference TRBV5-1 and TRBJ2-7): KAGVTQTPRYLIKTRGQQVTLSCSPISGHRSVSWYQQTPGQGLQFLFEYFSETQRNKGNFPGRFSGRQFSNSRSEMNVSTLELGDSALYLCASSLASGQGGYEQYFGPGTRLTVT.

The CDR3 is CASTNRGGVGYTF. The CDR3 DNA is TGTGCCAGCACGAACAGGGGTGGAGTTGGCTACACCTTC. This chain links TRBV27 with TRBJ1-2, with 7 bases matching TRBD1. Trimming removed 7 bases from V and 7 bases from J; junction bases left unmatched: 9. CDR1 and CDR2 from the germline V gene are MNHEY and SMNVEV (reference sequence). The CDR3 is 13 residues long.

The gene calls are TRBV5-4 and TRBJ1-4, with D unresolved. Germline CDR1 is SGHNT and CDR2 is YYREEE (reference sequence). Trimming stripped 5 bases from V and 0 bases from J, with 2 bases between. CDR3 length: 12 amino acids. CDR3 sequence reads: CASSTTNEKLFF. CDR3 in DNA: TGTGCCAGCAGTACAACTAATGAAAAACTGTTTTTT.

The chain has TRBV6-1 and TRBJ2-6; weak D call: TRBD1 (6 bases). The V gene's germline CDR1 is MNHNS and CDR2 SASEGT. Trimming left V 7 bases short and J 2 bases short, with 6 bases between. This CDR3 region has 13 residues. DNA for the CDR3: TGTGCCAGCACAGGGGCTGGGGCCAACGTCCTGACTTTC. This gives the protein CASTGAGANVLTF.

The V and J genes are TRBV7-3 and TRBJ1-1; no clear D gene. CDR1 and CDR2 (germline): SGHTA, FQGTGA. The CDR3 runs 13 residues. V lost 2 bases and J lost 7, with 11 bases in between. CDR3 coding DNA: TGTGCCAGCAGCTTAGGCCCTTCCCTTGAAGCTTTCTTT. Its translation is CASSLGPSLEAFF.

The sample holds one count of this clone. This chain's CDR3 is CASSPSGPTTEAFF. As DNA, the CDR3 is TGCGCCAGCAGCCCCTCTGGTCCTACCACTGAAGCTTTCTTT. V is TRBV5-1 and J is TRBJ1-1; no clear D gene. The V gene's germline CDR1 is SGHRS and CDR2 YFSETQ. This CDR3 is built from 14 residues. The V end lost 4 bases, the J end lost 4 bases, and 14 bases lay between the germline ends.

V and J are TRBV6-2 or TRBV6-3 and TRBJ1-2; TRBD1 aligns across 8 bases. Trimming at V came to 3 bases and at J to 8 bases, leaving 11 bases not matched to a gene. The CDR3 is 15 amino acids. Germline values: CDR1 MNHEY, CDR2 SVGEGT. The CDR3 reads CASSYQRQGNRGYTF. CDR3 nucleotides: TGTGCCAGCAGTTATCAGCGACAGGGGAACAGGGGCTACACCTTC.

As to this clone: The sample has other DNA sequences that encode this CDR3 too. The chain is built from TRBV3-1 (or the pseudogene TRBV3-2) and TRBJ1-1; 9 bases are shared with TRBD1. This CDR3 spans 13 amino acids. CDR1 and CDR2 (germline): LGHDT, YNNKEL (reference sequence). The V and J ends lost 4 bases and 4 bases, in that order; junction bases with no gene match: 1. In DNA form, the CDR3 reads TGTGCCAGCAGCCGACAGGGGGGCACTGAAGCTTTCTTT. Translated: CASSRQGGTEAFF.